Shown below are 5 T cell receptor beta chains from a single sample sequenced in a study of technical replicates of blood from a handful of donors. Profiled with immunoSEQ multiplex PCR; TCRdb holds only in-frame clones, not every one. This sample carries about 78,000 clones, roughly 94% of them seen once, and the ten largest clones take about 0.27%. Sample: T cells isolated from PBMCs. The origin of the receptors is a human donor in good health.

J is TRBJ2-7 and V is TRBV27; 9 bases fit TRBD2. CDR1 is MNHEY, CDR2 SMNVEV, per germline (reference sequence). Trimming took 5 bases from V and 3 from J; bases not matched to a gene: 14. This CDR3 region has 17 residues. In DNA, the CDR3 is TGTGCCAGCAGTCCCTTGGCTAGCGGGAAAAAAATCTACGAGCAGTACTTC. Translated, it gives CASSPLASGKKIYEQYF.

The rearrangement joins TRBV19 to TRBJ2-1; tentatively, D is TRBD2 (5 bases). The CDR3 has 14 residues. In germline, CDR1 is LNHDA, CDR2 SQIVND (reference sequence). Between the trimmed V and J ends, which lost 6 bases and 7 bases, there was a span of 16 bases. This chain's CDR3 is CASSPRGSVNEQFF. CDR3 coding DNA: TGTGCCAGTAGCCCCCGGGGTAGCGTGAATGAGCAGTTCTTC.

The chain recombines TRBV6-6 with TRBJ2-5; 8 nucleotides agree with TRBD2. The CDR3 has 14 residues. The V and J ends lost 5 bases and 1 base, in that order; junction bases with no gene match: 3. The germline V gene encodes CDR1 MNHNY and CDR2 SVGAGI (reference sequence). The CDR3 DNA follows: TGTGCCAGCAGTCACGGGACTAGCCAAGAGACCCAGTACTTC. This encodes CASSHGTSQETQYF.

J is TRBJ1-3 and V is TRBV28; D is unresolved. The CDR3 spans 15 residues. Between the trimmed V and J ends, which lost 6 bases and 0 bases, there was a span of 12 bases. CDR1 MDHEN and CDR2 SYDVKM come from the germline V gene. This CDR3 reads CASRLSGDSGNTIYF. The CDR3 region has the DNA TGTGCCAGCAGACTGAGCGGGGACTCTGGAAACACCATATATTTT.

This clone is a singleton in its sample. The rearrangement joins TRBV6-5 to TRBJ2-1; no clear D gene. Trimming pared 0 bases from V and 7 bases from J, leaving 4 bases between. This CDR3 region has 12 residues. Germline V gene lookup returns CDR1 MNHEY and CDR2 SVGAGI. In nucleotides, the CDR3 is TGTGCCAGCAGTTACTCCCGGAATGAGCAGTTCTTC. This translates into CASSYSRNEQFF.